A single sample gave rise to the 29 T cell receptor beta chains below, sequenced in a study of T cells in Graves' hyperthyroidism and ophthalmopathy. Amplified TCR beta CDR3 regions came from RNA transcripts. First-round RT-PCR targeting the TCR CDR3 was performed with the HTBI primer set. TCRdb recomputed calls from the multiplex PCR reads with MiXCR, one row per CDR3 protein. The sample includes 800,000 or so distinct CDR3 sequences, over 35% seen only once; the top ten take approximately 8.7%. Source material: blood. Receptors originate from a man aged 18 to 29 with Graves' hyperthyroidism.

J is TRBJ2-7 and V is TRBV7-9; 7 nucleotides align to TRBD1. Germline assignment: CDR1 SEHNR and CDR2 FQNEAQ (reference sequence). The trim removed 6 bases at V and 4 bases at J, leaving 15 bases unmatched. The CDR3 runs to 16 residues. CDR3 in amino acids: CASSERGLAPLYEQYF. CDR3 nucleotides: TGTGCCAGCAGTGAAAGGGGGCTCGCCCCGCTATACGAGCAGTACTTC. The variable domain in full, with the rest retrieved from reference TRBV7-9 and TRBJ2-7, is DTGVSQNPRHKITKRGQNVTFRCDPISEHNRLYWYRQTLGQGPEFLTYFQNEAQLEKSRLLSDRFSAERPKGSFSTLEIQRTEQGDSAMYLCASSERGLAPLYEQYFGPGTRLTVT.

This sequence joins TRBV5-1 and TRBJ2-2; a weak D match, TRBD1 (6 bases). The germline V gene encodes CDR1 SGHRS and CDR2 YFSETQ. The CDR3 has 15 amino acids. V was trimmed by 2 bases and J by 1 base, leaving 9 bases between them. The CDR3 DNA reads TGCGCCAGCAGCTTACCGGGACAGAACACCGGGGAGCTGTTTTTT. It specifies CASSLPGQNTGELFF.

This clonotype was seen a handful of times. The J gene is TRBJ2-5, the V gene TRBV19, with D unclear. CDR1 is LNHDA, CDR2 SQIVND, per germline (reference sequence). V gave up 0 bases and J gave up 4 bases, with 9 bases separating them. The CDR3 runs 14 residues. The CDR3 nucleotides are TGTGCCAGTAGTATAGATGACACACCAGAGACCCAGTACTTC. Its translation is CASSIDDTPETQYF.

CDR3 nucleotides: TGTGCCAGCCCTTTCAAGACTGAAGCTTTCTTT. It codes for CASPFKTEAFF. The chain joins TRBV6-1 to TRBJ1-1, with D hard to call. The V end lost 8 bases, the J end lost 5 bases, and 9 bases lay between the germline ends. The CDR3 spans 11 residues. Germline values: CDR1 MNHNS, CDR2 SASEGT.

This chain connects TRBV9 to TRBJ1-1, with TRBD1 matching 10 bases. Germline CDR1 SGDLS, CDR2 YYNGEE. The CDR3 has 15 residues. J was trimmed by 3 bases and V by 0 bases; bases with no gene match: 2. The CDR3 reads CASSVAGTGDTEAFF. The CDR3 nucleotides read TGTGCCAGCAGCGTAGCTGGGACAGGGGACACTGAAGCTTTCTTT.

This clonotype has only a few counts. The genes are TRBV20-1 and TRBJ2-5; TRBD2 matches at 11 bases. V trimming: 6 bases; J trimming: 2 bases; junction bases outside the gene matches: 11. The V gene's germline CDR1 is DFQATT and CDR2 SNEGSKA (reference sequence). The CDR3 runs to 16 residues. In DNA, the CDR3 is TGCAGTGCCAGCCCTCAGACTAGCGGGGTACAAGAGACCCAGTACTTC. It is translated as CSASPQTSGVQETQYF.

At least ten counts were recorded for this clonotype. The chain combines TRBV12-3 or TRBV12-4 with TRBJ1-3; no definite D call. The CDR3 contains 15 residues. Trimming cost V 6 bases and J 0 bases, with 12 bases left between them. The CDR3 DNA follows: TGTGCCAGCAGCCCGCAAACACCCTCTGGAAACACCATATATTTT. Residues: CASSPQTPSGNTIYF.

This clonotype was counted many times. This chain links TRBV10-3 with TRBJ2-7; 7 bases fit TRBD2. V shed 5 bases and J 2 bases; nucleotides not matched to a gene: 6. The CDR3 totals 14 residues. Germline assignment: CDR1 ENHRY and CDR2 SYGVKD. The CDR3 sequence is CAISYAAGTYEQYF. The CDR3 nucleotides read TGTGCCATCAGTTATGCAGCGGGGACCTACGAGCAGTACTTC.

This clonotype was recorded at least ten times. J is TRBJ2-2 and V is TRBV7-2; tentative D call: TRBD2 (6 bases). Germline values: CDR1 SGHTA, CDR2 FQGNSA. V was pared by 0 bases and J by 0 bases, with 14 bases between. CDR3 length equals 18 residues. CDR3 coding DNA: TGTGCCAGCAGCTTAGCCCCCTTCGGGGGAACGAACACCGGGGAGCTGTTTTTT. Protein product: CASSLAPFGGTNTGELFF.

This clonotype was seen many times. This chain joins TRBV7-9 and TRBJ2-2; D is perhaps TRBD2 (5 bases). Trimming removed 3 bases at V and 7 bases at J, with 12 bases between. Looked up from germline, CDR1 is SEHNR and CDR2 is FQNEAQ (reference sequence). The CDR3 consists of 14 residues. CDR3 residues: CASSFGPGIGELFF. The CDR3, as DNA: TGTGCCAGCAGCTTCGGGCCCGGGATCGGGGAGCTGTTTTTT.

The rearrangement uses TRBV3-1 and TRBJ2-7; D call uncertain. The ends were cut back, 3 bases at V and 7 bases at J, with 10 bases in the middle. CDR3 size: 12 residues. In germline, CDR1 is LGHDT, CDR2 YNNKEL (reference sequence). DNA for the CDR3: TGTGCCAGCAGCCACCACGGTAATGAGCAGTACTTC. Translating gives CASSHHGNEQYF.

V is TRBV20-1 and J is TRBJ2-7; maybe TRBD1 (6 bases). CDR1 and CDR2 (germline): DFQATT, SNEGSKA (reference sequence). This CDR3 region has 15 residues. The V gene lost 3 bases and the J gene lost 0 bases, with 15 bases spanning the gap. The CDR3: CSASYRRGSSYEQYF. The CDR3 DNA reads TGCAGTGCTAGCTATAGAAGGGGGAGCTCCTACGAGCAGTACTTC.

This clonotype was seen ten or more times. This chain joins TRBV9 and TRBJ2-5, with 8 bases lining up with TRBD1. The CDR3 totals 14 residues. The V segment lost 3 bases and the J segment 5 bases; nucleotides outside the gene matches: 6. Germline V lookup: CDR1 SGDLS, CDR2 YYNGEE. The CDR3 region is CASSASGGGETQYF. DNA of the CDR3: TGTGCCAGCAGCGCCTCAGGGGGCGGGGAGACCCAGTACTTC.

As concerns this clonotype: A clone one base away is much larger, so this may be a read error. The V gene is TRBV2, the J gene TRBJ2-7; D unclear. The germline V and J ends were trimmed by 4 bases and 7 bases, with 8 bases remaining between them. This CDR3 contains 11 residues. CDR1 is SNHLY, CDR2 FYNNEI, per germline. The CDR3 protein is CASSAPVEQYF. CDR3 nucleotide sequence: TGTGCCAGCAGTGCCCCCGTTGAGCAGTACTTC.

As to this clonotype: The junction differs from germline at one of its ends, possibly a read error. The rearrangement links TRBV10-3 to TRBJ1-4; a weak D match, TRBD1 (5 bases). The CDR3 sequence is 15 residues long. Germline V gives CDR1 ENHRY, CDR2 SYGVKD. The CDR3 region has the DNA TGTGCCAGCAGTGATAGGGGCACAACTAATGAAAAACTGTTTTTT. This sequence encodes CASSDRGTTNEKLFF.

This clonotype was found many times. The genes are TRBV7-2 and TRBJ2-7, with 7 bases matching TRBD1. Germline assignment: CDR1 SGHTA and CDR2 FQGNSA. There are 13 residues in the CDR3. J lost 3 bases, V lost 3 bases, and 2 bases had no gene match. CDR3 sequence reads: CASSFGQVYEQYF. The CDR3 bases are TGTGCCAGCAGCTTCGGACAGGTCTACGAGCAGTACTTC.

The CDR3 here is CATRHSPYEQYF. The CDR3 coding sequence is TGTGCCACCCGACACTCCCCCTACGAGCAGTACTTC. The V call is TRBV6-6, the J call TRBJ2-7; D remains ambiguous. V lost 10 bases, J lost 2 bases, and 12 bases lay in between. In germline, CDR1 is MNHNY, CDR2 SVGAGI (reference sequence). CDR3 length: 12 residues.

This clonotype was seen a few times. The CDR3 spells CASSYLGRRNTEAFF. The CDR3 DNA sequence: TGTGCCAGCAGCTACCTCGGGAGACGGAACACTGAAGCTTTCTTT. V is TRBV11-3 and J is TRBJ1-1; D is uncertain. Germline values: CDR1 SGHNT, CDR2 YENEEA. Trimming pared 4 bases from V and 1 base from J, leaving 13 bases between. CDR3 length: 15 amino acids.

In this sample, this clonotype turned up many times. The chain uses TRBV15 and TRBJ2-2; D is ambiguous. The CDR3 length is 12 residues. The V gene lost 4 bases and the J gene lost 7 bases, with 7 bases spanning the gap. CDR1 and CDR2 from the germline V gene are LNHNV and YYDKDF (reference sequence). In DNA form, the CDR3 reads TGTGCCACCAGCACTTTTGACGGGGAGCTGTTTTTT. Its translation: CATSTFDGELFF.

This rearrangement joins TRBV14 to TRBJ1-3, with TRBD1 matching 7 bases. The CDR3 length is 15 residues. Looked up from germline, CDR1 is SGHDN and CDR2 is FVKESK. V was clipped by 3 bases and J by 4 bases; unmatched bases: 6. CDR3 amino acids: CASSQHRGSGNTIYF. DNA of the CDR3: TGTGCCAGCAGCCAGCACAGGGGTTCCGGAAACACCATATATTTT. The full variable domain, completed using reference TRBV14 and TRBJ1-3, is EAGVTQFPSHSVIEKGQTVTLRCDPISGHDNLYWYRRVMGKEIKFLLHFVKESKQDESGMPNNRFLAERTGGTYSTLKVQPAELEDSGVYFCASSQHRGSGNTIYFGEGSWLTVV.

This clonotype was seen at least ten times. The gene calls are TRBV19 and TRBJ1-4; D gene ambiguous. This CDR3 region has 11 residues. Germline CDR1 LNHDA, CDR2 SQIVND (reference sequence). V shed 7 bases and J shed 8 bases, with 8 bases lying between them. CDR3 DNA: TGTGCCAGTAAGAGTGGCGAAAAACTGTTTTTT. Protein sequence: CASKSGEKLFF.

The V call is TRBV9, the J call TRBJ2-7; D perhaps matches TRBD2 (5 bases). Germline CDR1 and CDR2: SGDLS and YYNGEE. CDR3 length: 13 amino acids. V lost 3 bases and J 0 bases, leaving 7 bases between the germline ends. The CDR3 nucleotides read TGTGCCAGCAGCGCGGACTTCTCCTACGAGCAGTACTTC. Residues: CASSADFSYEQYF.

This clonotype was seen at least ten times. The CDR3 nucleotides read TGTGCCAGCAGCTTATCCGGGGAACAGCCCCAGCATTTT. The encoded protein is CASSLSGEQPQHF. The genes are TRBV7-9 and TRBJ1-5; D is unresolved. CDR1 is SEHNR and CDR2 is FQNEAQ in the germline V gene (reference sequence). Trimming took 2 bases from V and 7 from J, leaving 9 bases between them. This CDR3 contains 13 residues.

This clonotype came up a few times. CDR3 bases: TGCGCCAGCAGCTTGGCGTCTGGGGGGAACTATGGCTACACCTTC. Amino acids: CASSLASGGNYGYTF. The chain has TRBV5-1 and TRBJ1-2, with D possibly matching TRBD1 (5 bases). The CDR3 is made up of 15 amino acids. V lost 0 bases and J 2 bases, leaving 11 bases between the germline ends. In germline, CDR1 is SGHRS, CDR2 YFSETQ.

The chain employs TRBV2 and TRBJ2-2, with a tentative D call TRBD1 (6 bases). CDR3 length: 15 residues. The V and J ends lost 4 bases and 1 base respectively, with 10 bases between them. Germline CDR1 SNHLY, CDR2 FYNNEI. The CDR3 sequence is CASSAGTLNTGELFF. The CDR3 DNA is TGTGCCAGCAGTGCCGGGACATTGAACACCGGGGAGCTGTTTTTT.

The chain is built from TRBV9 and TRBJ2-5; 9 bases fit TRBD2. The junction had 12 bases not matched to a gene; V was cut back by 1 base and J by 11 bases. This CDR3 region has 15 residues. Germline assignment: CDR1 SGDLS and CDR2 YYNGEE. This CDR3 reads CASSVTGTSTDTQYF. The CDR3 DNA is TGTGCCAGCAGCGTAACCGGGACTAGCACAGATACGCAGTACTTC.

This clonotype has more than one count but fewer than ten. Written as DNA, the CDR3 is TGCGCCAGCAGCTTGGGTGCCGTAACCTACGAGCAGTACTTC. Encoded protein: CASSLGAVTYEQYF. This rearrangement joins TRBV5-1 to TRBJ2-7; D is unclear. Trimming removed 0 bases at V and 2 bases at J, with 9 bases between. From germline, CDR1 is SGHRS and CDR2 YFSETQ. This CDR3 is 14 amino acids long.

This clonotype came up a few times. As DNA, the CDR3 is TGTGCCAGCAGTGAATCGGAAGCGTTCCCGAACACCGGGGAGCTGTTTTTT. This codes for CASSESEAFPNTGELFF. The V gene is TRBV2, the J gene TRBJ2-2; no clear D. Between the trimmed V and J ends, which lost 2 bases and 0 bases, there was a span of 13 bases. The CDR3 runs 17 residues. The germline gives CDR1 SNHLY, CDR2 FYNNEI.

In regard to this clonotype: Its ends do not fully match the called genes, so a read error is possible. The chain couples TRBV7-9 to TRBJ2-7; possibly TRBD2 for D (7 bases). There are 15 residues in the CDR3. CDR1 SEHNR and CDR2 FQNEAQ come from the germline V gene (reference sequence). CDR3 DNA sequence: TGTGCTAGCAGCTTAGGCTCGGGGGGCAATTACGAGCAGTACTTC. Translating it yields CASSLGSGGNYEQYF.